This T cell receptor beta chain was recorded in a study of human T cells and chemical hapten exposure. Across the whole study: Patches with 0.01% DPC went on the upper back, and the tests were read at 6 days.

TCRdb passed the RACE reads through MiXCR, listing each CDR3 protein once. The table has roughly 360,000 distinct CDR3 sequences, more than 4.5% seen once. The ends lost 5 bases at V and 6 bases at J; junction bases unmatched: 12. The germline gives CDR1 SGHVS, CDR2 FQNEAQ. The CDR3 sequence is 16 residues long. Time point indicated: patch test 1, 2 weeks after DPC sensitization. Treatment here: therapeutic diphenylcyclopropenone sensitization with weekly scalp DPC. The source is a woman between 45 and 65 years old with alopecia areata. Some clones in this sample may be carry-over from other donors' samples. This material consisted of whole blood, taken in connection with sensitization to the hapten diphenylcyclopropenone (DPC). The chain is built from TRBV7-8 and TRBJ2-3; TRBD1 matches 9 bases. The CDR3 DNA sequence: TGTGCCAGCAGCAAGTGGGGGACAGGGAGTAAGGATACGCAGTATTTT. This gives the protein CASSKWGTGSKDTQYF. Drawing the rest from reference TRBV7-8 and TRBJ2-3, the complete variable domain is GAGVSQSPRYKVAKRGQDVALRCDPISGHVSLFWYQQALGQGPEFLTYFQNEAQLDKSGLPSDRFFAERPEGSVSTLKIQRTQQEDSAVYLCASSKWGTGSKDTQYFGPGTRLTVL.